Below, 8 T cell receptor beta chains from the same sample are listed, as sequenced in a study of cytomegalovirus exposure and HLA in healthy donors. The PCR contained 60 Vbeta and 13 Jbeta primers. TCRdb's table, derived via immunoSEQ multiplex PCR, lists solely in-frame clones and lacks some. This repertoire comprises 45,000 to 65,000 clones; its ten largest clones make up roughly 12%. Sequencing was carried out using PBMCs. Receptors originate from a man younger than 30 in good health and CMV-seropositive.

The chain combines TRBV5-1 with TRBJ2-5; D is unclear. The CDR3 contains 15 residues. Germline CDR1 SGHRS, CDR2 YFSETQ. The V gene lost 3 bases and the J gene lost 2 bases, with 14 bases spanning the gap. CDR3 sequence: CASSSTQAGQETQYF. The CDR3 coding sequence is TGCGCCAGCAGCTCCACTCAGGCTGGGCAAGAGACCCAGTACTTC.

V is TRBV10-2 and J is TRBJ2-7; 10 bases are a match to TRBD2. The CDR3 covers 14 residues. Germline assignment: CDR1 WSHSY and CDR2 SAAADI. With 7 bases clipped from V and 3 bases from J, the junction kept 6 bases outside the gene matches. In DNA, the CDR3 is TGCGCCAGCATTGGGACTAGCGCCTTCTACGAGCAGTACTTC. This codes for CASIGTSAFYEQYF.

The genes are TRBV7-6 and TRBJ2-1, with TRBD2 identical over 8 bases. Trimming took 2 bases from V and 10 from J; bases not matched to a gene: 10. The CDR3 runs 15 residues. Germline values: CDR1 SGHVS, CDR2 FNYEAQ. CDR3 nucleotides: TGTGCCAGCAGCTTACCCGGGACTAGTCGGCGCGAGCAGTTCTTC. This encodes CASSLPGTSRREQFF. Full variable domain (rest looked up from reference TRBV7-6 and TRBJ2-1): GAGVSQSPRYKVTKRGQDVALRCDPISGHVSLYWYRQALGQGPEFLTYFNYEAQQDKSGLPNDRFSAERPEGSISTLTIQRTEQRDSAMYRCASSLPGTSRREQFFGPGTRLTVL.

The V gene is TRBV4-1, the J gene TRBJ1-1; tentative D call: TRBD1 (5 bases). The CDR3 sequence is 12 residues long. V was trimmed by 8 bases and J by 5 bases, leaving 12 bases between them. Germline CDR1 and CDR2: MGHRA and YSYEKL. The CDR3 region has the DNA TGCGCCAGCCGCCGGCAGGGTACTGAAGCTTTCTTT. Translating it yields CASRRQGTEAFF.

The chain employs TRBV19 and TRBJ2-6, with D unresolved. V lost 5 bases and J 2 bases, leaving 10 bases between the germline ends. The CDR3 has 15 amino acids. Per the germline V gene, CDR1 is LNHDA and CDR2 is SQIVND (reference sequence). CDR3 DNA: TGTGCCAGTAGTGACCACCGGGCTGGGGCCAACGTCCTGACTTTC. Protein: CASSDHRAGANVLTF.

This rearrangement joins TRBV19 to TRBJ2-7, with unresolved D. V gave up 3 bases and J gave up 3 bases, with 9 bases separating them. The CDR3 has 13 amino acids. Germline lookup yields CDR1 LNHDA and CDR2 SQIVND (reference sequence). Written as DNA, the CDR3 is TGTGCCAGTAGTATGAGTAAGAGCTACGAGCAGTACTTC. It specifies CASSMSKSYEQYF.

The chain couples TRBV2 to TRBJ2-7, with TRBD1 matching over 9 bases. The CDR3 is made up of 13 amino acids. Per the germline V gene, CDR1 is SNHLY and CDR2 is FYNNEI. Trimming cost V 7 bases and J 6 bases; bases outside gene matches: 7. The CDR3 region is CASTGQGRGEQYF. DNA of the CDR3: TGTGCCAGCACTGGACAGGGGAGAGGCGAGCAGTACTTC.

The rearrangement uses TRBV14 and TRBJ2-6; a possible D gene is TRBD2 (5 bases). The V gene's germline CDR1 is SGHDN and CDR2 FVKESK. The V end lost 4 bases, the J end lost 0 bases, and 10 bases lay between the germline ends. CDR3 length: 16 amino acids. CDR3 in amino acids: CASSRAGGSGANVLTF. CDR3 DNA sequence: TGTGCCAGCAGCCGGGCGGGCGGCTCTGGGGCCAACGTCCTGACTTTC. Full variable domain (rest looked up from reference TRBV14 and TRBJ2-6): EAGVTQFPSHSVIEKGQTVTLRCDPISGHDNLYWYRRVMGKEIKFLLHFVKESKQDESGMPNNRFLAERTGGTYSTLKVQPAELEDSGVYFCASSRAGGSGANVLTFGAGSRLTVL.